Shown below are 10 T cell receptor beta chains from a single sample sequenced in a study of patients and donors after allogeneic stem cell transplantation. TCRdb redid the calling of the RT-PCR reads with MiXCR, one entry per CDR3 protein. The sample holds about 88,000 distinct CDR3 sequences, roughly 52% seen once. Source material: blood, either unsorted or a sorted T cell fraction (not recorded which). The receptor set was obtained from a human donor who was either an allogeneic HSCT recipient or a stem cell or donor lymphocyte infusion donor (not recorded which). It is not recorded whose cells these are; they may come from a transplant donor.

The chain joins TRBV29-1 to TRBJ2-7; 11 bases line up with TRBD2. Germline V CDR1 and CDR2: SQVTM, ANQGSEA. This CDR3 has 13 residues. V trimming: 7 bases; J trimming: 5 bases; junction bases outside the gene matches: 7. In DNA form, the CDR3 reads TGCAGCGCTGCGACTAGCGGGATCGACGAGCAGTACTTC. It yields the protein CSAATSGIDEQYF.

This clonotype was counted a few times. The V gene is TRBV28, the J gene TRBJ1-5, with D perhaps TRBD1 (5 bases). The CDR3 extends over 13 amino acids. V was shortened by 5 bases and J by 7 bases, with 12 bases between the two germline ends. Germline assignment: CDR1 MDHEN and CDR2 SYDVKM. In nucleotides, the CDR3 is TGTGCCAGCAGTCCTTGGGGGGGACAGCCCCAGCATTTT. Its translation is CASSPWGGQPQHF.

In DNA, the CDR3 is TGTGCCAGCAGTGACGGGGGCAGCTCCTATAATTCACCCCTCCACTTT. Its protein is CASSDGGSSYNSPLHF. J is TRBJ1-6 and V is TRBV12-3 or TRBV12-4; possible D gene TRBD1, 6 bases. The CDR3 covers 16 residues. The germline V and J ends were trimmed by 5 bases and 0 bases, with 11 bases remaining between them.

This rearrangement joins TRBV29-1 to TRBJ1-1; D gene ambiguous. The CDR3 length is 18 residues. V lost 1 base and J lost 5, with 26 bases in between. Germline V lookup: CDR1 SQVTM, CDR2 ANQGSEA. Written as DNA, the CDR3 is TGCAGCGTTGAAGGCGTCATACAAGGGTTGCAGGAGGAAACTGAAGCTTTCTTT. It specifies CSVEGVIQGLQEETEAFF. The complete variable domain, with remaining parts taken from reference TRBV29-1 and TRBJ1-1, reads SAVISQKPSRDICQRGTSLTIQCQVDSQVTMMFWYRQQPGQSLTLIATANQGSEATYESGFVIDKFPISRPNLTFSTLTVSNMSPEDSSIYLCSVEGVIQGLQEETEAFFGQGTRLTVV.

The V and J genes are TRBV18 and TRBJ1-1; D remains ambiguous. CDR1 KGHSH and CDR2 LQKENI come from the germline V gene. The V gene lost 6 bases and the J gene lost 0 bases, with 11 bases spanning the gap. This CDR3 spans 14 amino acids. The CDR3 DNA follows: TGTGCCAGCTCGCCGGCTGCGATGAACACTGAAGCTTTCTTT. Translation gives CASSPAAMNTEAFF.

This chain uses TRBV4-2 with TRBJ2-3; TRBD2 agrees at 7 bases. The CDR3 contains 18 residues. Germline V gene lookup returns CDR1 LGHNA and CDR2 YNFKEQ. V lost 0 bases and J lost 1; bases outside the gene matches: 10. The CDR3 region has the DNA TGTGCCAGCAGCCAAGAGCCTAGCGACAGCGGGGGCACAGATACGCAGTATTTT. Translated, it gives CASSQEPSDSGGTDTQYF.

This sequence joins TRBV12-3 or TRBV12-4 and TRBJ1-1; D call uncertain. Trimming cost V 3 bases and J 0 bases, with 14 bases left between them. This CDR3 is built from 16 residues. The CDR3 DNA reads as TGTGCCAGCAGTTTCTTTCCCTTCGGGGTGAACACTGAAGCTTTCTTT. It codes for CASSFFPFGVNTEAFF.

This clonotype has more than one count but fewer than ten. The genes are TRBV6-2 or TRBV6-3 and TRBJ1-1, with D perhaps TRBD1 (5 bases). V lost 2 bases to trimming and J lost 0 bases, with 7 bases between them. The germline V gene has CDR1 MNHEY and CDR2 SVGEGT. CDR3 size: 14 residues. The CDR3 spells CASSYDRMNTEAFF. The CDR3 nucleotides read TGTGCCAGCAGTTACGACAGAATGAACACTGAAGCTTTCTTT.

The rearrangement joins TRBV7-9 to TRBJ1-5; D is uncertain. Germline V CDR1 and CDR2: SEHNR, FQNEAQ (reference sequence). V was shortened by 11 bases and J by 0 bases, with 14 bases between the two germline ends. The CDR3 consists of 14 residues. CDR3 DNA sequence: TGTGCCCCCATAGCCCGGGATAGCAATCAGCCCCAGCATTTT. It encodes CAPIARDSNQPQHF. Drawing the rest from reference TRBV7-9 and TRBJ1-5, the complete variable domain is DTGVSQNPRHKITKRGQNVTFRCDPISEHNRLYWYRQTLGQGPEFLTYFQNEAQLEKSRLLSDRFSAERPKGSFSTLEIQRTEQGDSAMYLCAPIARDSNQPQHFGDGTRLSIL.

The V call is TRBV11-2, the J call TRBJ1-5, with 7 bases aligning to TRBD1. The CDR3 is 15 residues long. V was pared by 5 bases and J by 7 bases, with 11 bases of the junction left unmatched. Germline V lookup: CDR1 SGHAT, CDR2 FQNNGV. In DNA form, the CDR3 reads TGTGCCAGCAGCCCCCTTGGAGGGGGCGGCCAGCCCCAGCATTTT. Its translation: CASSPLGGGGQPQHF.